This paragraph reports one T cell receptor beta chain. Its antigen is as yet unknown. Unmatched junction bases numbered 7, after V lost 2 bases and J lost 11 bases. The CDR3 has 14 amino acids. Germline loops: CDR1 SGDLS, CDR2 YYNGEE. The data are from a study of cytomegalovirus exposure and HLA in healthy donors. Findings and caveats of the study: Subsequent analysis revealed that first-cohort TCR clusters tended to co-occur in the 110 or so validation repertoires. Many donors carried some public TCRs, although rarity characterized most TCR sequences. Cytomegalovirus status, reportedly, was diagnosed with high specificity and sensitivity by the classifier.

This table comes from immunoSEQ multiplex PCR, and its TCRdb copy is limited to in-frame clones, with some not included. The sample has 300,000 to 450,000 clones, approximately 90% seen once. This receptor was obtained from a woman under 30 in good health and CMV-seronegative. Sequencing was done on a sample of PBMCs. The genes are TRBV9 and TRBJ2-1, with 10 bases matching TRBD2. CDR3 DNA: TGTGCCAGCAGCGTGACTAGCGGGCCCCAGAAGCAGTTCTTC. Protein: CASSVTSGPQKQFF.